What follows are 14 T cell receptor beta chains derived from one specimen sequenced in a study of PD-L1 blockade in urothelial cancer. Measured with immunoSEQ multiplex PCR; TCRdb has only the in-frame clones, and not every one. The sample has 70,000 to 100,000 clones; about four fifths are singletons. Stated time point: pretreatment peripheral blood. Sequenced here: PBMCs, sampled around atezolizumab (anti-PD-L1) treatment. The receptors originated from a man in his sixties with urothelial cancer.

The gene calls are TRBV9 and TRBJ1-1; 9 nucleotides match TRBD1. The CDR3 consists of 13 residues. Germline trimming cut 3 bases from V and 11 bases from J; bases unmatched to any gene: 8. Germline lookup yields CDR1 SGDLS and CDR2 YYNGEE. The CDR3 coding sequence is TGTGCCAGCAGCGAGGGGACAGGGCGTATGGCTTTCTTT. This sequence encodes CASSEGTGRMAFF.

This clone has more than one count but fewer than ten. This sequence joins TRBV5-4 and TRBJ1-1, with D possibly TRBD1 on 5 matching bases. The ends were cut back, 4 bases at V and 8 bases at J, with 9 bases in the middle. The CDR3 is 11 residues long. Per the germline V gene, CDR1 is SGHNT and CDR2 is YYREEE (reference sequence). The CDR3 sequence is CASSLNREAFF. DNA for the CDR3: TGTGCCAGCAGCCTAAACAGGGAAGCTTTCTTT.

This chain connects TRBV5-1 to TRBJ2-7; TRBD2 aligns across 7 bases. CDR3 size: 15 residues. The junction had 3 bases not matched to a gene; V was cut back by 0 bases and J by 0 bases. CDR1 is SGHRS, CDR2 YFSETQ, per germline. The CDR3 here is CASSLAAGNSYEQYF. DNA of the CDR3: TGCGCCAGCAGCTTGGCAGCGGGGAACTCCTACGAGCAGTACTTC.

The rearrangement uses TRBV6-5 and TRBJ2-1, with D perhaps matching TRBD2 (5 bases). V gave up 6 bases and J gave up 10 bases, with 19 bases separating them. The V gene's germline CDR1 is MNHEY and CDR2 SVGAGI. The length of the CDR3 is 14 residues. CDR3 residues: CASSLQYTTGEQFF. Here the CDR3 DNA reads TGTGCCAGCAGCTTACAGTATACGACGGGGGAGCAGTTCTTC.

The CDR3 DNA reads as TGTGCCAGCAGCTTCTCTCGGACAGGGGGAGAAAAACTGTTTTTT. Its protein product is CASSFSRTGGEKLFF. The J gene is TRBJ1-4, the V gene TRBV11-2; 10 positions match TRBD1. The CDR3 extends over 15 amino acids. Germline V lookup: CDR1 SGHAT, CDR2 FQNNGV. V gave up 3 bases and J gave up 8 bases; unmatched junction bases: 6.

J is TRBJ1-3 and V is TRBV9, with D perhaps TRBD1 (5 bases). The germline gives CDR1 SGDLS, CDR2 YYNGEE. V lost 0 bases, J lost 2 bases, and 12 bases lay in between. The CDR3 loop spans 16 amino acids. Written as DNA, the CDR3 is TGTGCCAGCAGCGTAGAAGTCGGGGGAGCTGGAAACACCATATATTTT. As protein: CASSVEVGGAGNTIYF. The variable domain in full, completed from reference TRBV9 and TRBJ1-3, reads DSGVTQTPKHLITATGQRVTLRCSPRSGDLSVYWYQQSLDQGLQFLIQYYNGEERAKGNILERFSAQQFPDLHSELNLSSLELGDSALYFCASSVEVGGAGNTIYFGEGSWLTVV.

CDR3 region: CASSPFDRGGSPLHF. Written as DNA, the CDR3 is TGTGCCAGCTCACCATTCGACAGGGGCGGTTCACCCCTCCACTTT. The chain couples TRBV18 to TRBJ1-6; 8 bases match TRBD1. Germline-derived CDR1 and CDR2 are KGHSH and LQKENI. V lost 2 bases, J lost 9 bases, and 6 bases stayed unmatched. The CDR3 sequence is 15 residues long.

The J gene is TRBJ2-3, the V gene TRBV7-3; 11 bases are shared with TRBD2. Germline V gene data show CDR1 as SGHTA and CDR2 as FQGTGA. CDR3 size: 16 residues. V lost 5 bases to trimming and J lost 5 bases; unmatched junction nucleotides: 9. The CDR3 region has the DNA TGTGCCAGCAGCCTCACTAGCGGGGGTCCATTAGATACGCAGTATTTT. It translates to CASSLTSGGPLDTQYF.

As concerns this clone: A read error may account for a junction end that differs from germline. The J gene is TRBJ2-1, the V gene TRBV7-3; 12 positions agree with TRBD2. This CDR3 spans 16 amino acids. Germline CDR1 reads SGHTA; CDR2 reads FQGTGA. CDR3 bases: TGTGCCAGCAGCGTAACCCCTAGCGGGGGGGCCTATGAGCAGTTCTTC. As protein: CASSVTPSGGAYEQFF.

This clone is categorized as medium-sized. The chain uses TRBV5-1 and TRBJ1-1; D unclear. Germline V gives CDR1 SGHRS, CDR2 YFSETQ. The CDR3 totals 16 residues. Trimming shortened V by 0 bases and J by 8 bases, and 20 bases separated the two germline ends. CDR3 amino acids: CASSLAIGRTLSEAFF. CDR3 nucleotide sequence: TGCGCCAGCAGCTTGGCAATTGGCAGGACTCTATCCGAAGCTTTCTTT.

This chain uses TRBV10-1 with TRBJ2-3; D remains ambiguous. V lost 2 bases and J lost 6, with 9 bases in between. CDR1 is WNHNN, CDR2 SYGVQD, per germline (reference sequence). The length of the CDR3 is 13 residues. The DNA of the CDR3 is TGCGCCAGCAGTGAGAATACCCGGGATACGCAGTATTTT. It specifies CASSENTRDTQYF.

The V gene is TRBV4-1, the J gene TRBJ2-1; 7 bases map to TRBD2. The CDR3 totals 15 residues. Germline values: CDR1 MGHRA, CDR2 YSYEKL. With V trimmed by 2 bases and J by 0 bases, 1 base remained unmatched. CDR3 coding DNA: TGCGCCAGCAGCCAAATAGCGGGCTCCTACAATGAGCAGTTCTTC. Its protein is CASSQIAGSYNEQFF.

The chain uses TRBV5-1 and TRBJ2-1; 11 nucleotides match TRBD2. Trimming took 2 bases from V and 3 from J; bases not matched to a gene: 4. From germline, CDR1 is SGHRS and CDR2 YFSETQ. The CDR3 length is 16 residues. CDR3 nucleotide sequence: TGCGCCAGCAGCTTACTAGCGGGAGTAGTCTACAATGAGCAGTTCTTC. Translation gives CASSLLAGVVYNEQFF.

V and J are TRBV6-6 and TRBJ1-5; TRBD1 might be the D (6 bases). The germline V gene has CDR1 MNHNY and CDR2 SVGAGI (reference sequence). The CDR3 contains 13 residues. V dropped 6 bases and J dropped 9 bases, with 15 bases sitting between them. CDR3 in amino acids: CASSPDSSAPQHF. The CDR3, as DNA: TGTGCCAGCAGCCCGGACAGTTCCGCGCCCCAGCATTTT.